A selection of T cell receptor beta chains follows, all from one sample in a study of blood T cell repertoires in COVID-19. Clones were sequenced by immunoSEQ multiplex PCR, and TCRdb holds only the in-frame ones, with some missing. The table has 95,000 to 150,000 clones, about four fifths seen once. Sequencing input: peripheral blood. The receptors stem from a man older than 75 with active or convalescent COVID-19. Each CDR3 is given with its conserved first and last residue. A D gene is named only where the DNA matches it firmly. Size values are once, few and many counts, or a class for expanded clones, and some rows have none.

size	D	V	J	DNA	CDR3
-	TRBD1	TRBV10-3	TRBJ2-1	TGTGCCATCAGTGAGTCCGCAGCAGGACAGGGGTTCAAGGATGAGCAGTTCTTC	CAISESAAGQGFKDEQFF
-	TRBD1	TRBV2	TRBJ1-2	TGTGCCAGCAGCAAAGACAGGGAAGTCGGCGGCTACACCTTC	CASSKDREVGGYTF
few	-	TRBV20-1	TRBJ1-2	TGCAGTGCTGGGAGCTTGCATGGCTACACCTTC	CSAGSLHGYTF
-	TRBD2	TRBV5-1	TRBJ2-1	TGCGCCACCCGGACTAGCGGGGGGGCTTACAATGAGCAGTTCTTC	CATRTSGGAYNEQFF
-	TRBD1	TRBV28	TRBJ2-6	TGTGCCAGCAGTCTTGGGACAGGGAAGGGTACTGGGGCCAACGTCCTGACTTTC	CASSLGTGKGTGANVLTF
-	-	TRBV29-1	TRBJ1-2	TGCAGCGTTGGGGTGTTGGGGAGAGATGGCTACACCTTC	CSVGVLGRDGYTF
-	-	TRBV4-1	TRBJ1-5	TGCGCCAGCAGCGCCGGGACACCTTATCAGCCCCAGCATTTT	CASSAGTPYQPQHF
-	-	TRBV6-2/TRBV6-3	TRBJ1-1	TGTGCCAGCAGTCACCGGGACACAGGGTTGGGCACTGAAGCTTTCTTT	CASSHRDTGLGTEAFF
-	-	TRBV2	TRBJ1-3	TGTGCCAGCAGTTTACTCCCGGGGGGAACTGGAAACACCATATATTTT	CASSLLPGGTGNTIYF
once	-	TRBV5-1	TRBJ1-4	TGCGCCAGCAGCTTGGATGCAGGTTTTGTAACTAATGAAAAACTGTTTTTT	CASSLDAGFVTNEKLFF
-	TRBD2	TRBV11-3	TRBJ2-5	TGTGCCAGCAGCCCTGGACTAGCGGAGACCCAGTACTTC	CASSPGLAETQYF
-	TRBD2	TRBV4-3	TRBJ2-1	TGCGCCAGCAGCCCTGGGACTAGCGGGAAGTACAATGAGCAGTTCTTC	CASSPGTSGKYNEQFF
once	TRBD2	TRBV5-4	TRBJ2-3	TGTGCCAGCAGCCCGGCGGGGACTAGCAGCACAGATACGCAGTATTTT	CASSPAGTSSTDTQYF
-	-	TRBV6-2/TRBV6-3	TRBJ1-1	TGTGCCAGCAGTAGAGGAAGCATGTCGGGTGAAGCTTTCTTT	CASSRGSMSGEAFF
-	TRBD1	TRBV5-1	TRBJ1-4	TGCGCCAGCAGCTTGGGGGACAGCTCAACTAATGAAAAACTGTTTTTT	CASSLGDSSTNEKLFF
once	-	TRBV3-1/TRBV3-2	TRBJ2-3	TGTGCCAGCAGCCCTCTGGCAGGGGCCTCGGGGGATACGCAGTATTTT	CASSPLAGASGDTQYF
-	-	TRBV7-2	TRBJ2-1	TGTGCCAGCAGCTTAGTAGGGGGGGGGAATGAGCAGTTCTTC	CASSLVGGGNEQFF
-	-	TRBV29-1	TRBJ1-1	TGCAGCGTGGCCCGACAGCTTGAAGCTTTCTTT	CSVARQLEAFF
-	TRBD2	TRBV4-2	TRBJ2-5	TGTGCCAGCAGCCCGGGACTAGCGGGGGGCGGGGAGACCCAGTACTTC	CASSPGLAGGGETQYF
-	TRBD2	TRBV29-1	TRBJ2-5	TGCAGCGTCAGCGGGGTCTACCAAGAGACCCAGTACTTC	CSVSGVYQETQYF
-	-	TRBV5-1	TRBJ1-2	TGCGCCAGCAGCTTGAGTCCGGCAGGTTCTGGCTACACCTTC	CASSLSPAGSGYTF
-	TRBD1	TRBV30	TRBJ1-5	TGTGCCTGGAGTATGACAGGGGGTCAGCCCCAGCATTTT	CAWSMTGGQPQHF
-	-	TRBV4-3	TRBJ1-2	TGCGCCAGCAGCCAAGGGCAGGGTGGAGGCTACACCTTC	CASSQGQGGGYTF
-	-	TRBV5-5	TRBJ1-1	TGTGCCAGCAGTTTAGAAGGAGATGAAGCTTTCTTT	CASSLEGDEAFF
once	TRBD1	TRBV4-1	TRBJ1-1	TGCGCCAGCAGCCAGGCCCGGGACAGGGGCGCTGAAGCTTTCTTT	CASSQARDRGAEAFF
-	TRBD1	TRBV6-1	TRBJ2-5	TGTGCCAGCAGTGCCAAACCCACAGGGGGCTCTGGCCAAGAGACCCAGTACTTC	CASSAKPTGGSGQETQYF
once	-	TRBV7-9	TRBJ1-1	TGTGCCAGCAGCTTCTACGTCGGGACAAAGAACACTGAAGCTTTCTTT	CASSFYVGTKNTEAFF
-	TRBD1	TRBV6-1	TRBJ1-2	TGTGCCAGCAGTGAAGCAGGGACAGGGAAAGGTGGCTACACCTTC	CASSEAGTGKGGYTF